The following is a T cell receptor (beta chain) sequence with its context. This entry comes from a study of cytotoxic CD8 clonotypes in ibrutinib-treated CLL. Background on the study: Partial responses totalled approximately 25 and complete responses 2; after median about six years, about 14 remained remitted and approximately twelve progressed. Response sampling came at median roughly a year of treatment, ranging roughly 6 to 36 months.

Trimming cost V 1 base and J 4 bases; bases outside gene matches: 7. Germline V CDR1 and CDR2: MGHDK, SYGVNS. There are 17 residues in the CDR3. This table comes from immunoSEQ multiplex PCR, and its TCRdb copy is limited to in-frame clones, with some not included. The table has 90,000 to 95,000 clones, approximately 71% seen once. This material consisted of PBMCs, taken after 24 months of ibrutinib treatment. The V gene is TRBV25-1, the J gene TRBJ1-5; TRBD1 matches 10 bases. The clonotype comes from a human donor with chronic lymphocytic leukemia. The CDR3 DNA is TGTGCCAGCAGTGAATTGGACGACAGGGGGCGAAATCAGCCCCAGCATTTT. Translating gives CASSELDDRGRNQPQHF.